These 20 T cell receptor beta chains were all obtained from the same sample, sequenced in a study of OX40 agonist ivuxolimab in advanced cancers. The data were produced by immunoSEQ multiplex PCR, yet TCRdb's version contains in-frame clones alone and is incomplete. The sample includes tens of thousands of clones, less than 95% of them seen just once. The source was CD4+ or CD8+ T cells sorted from blood, collected in a trial of the OX40 agonist ivuxolimab. These TCRs come from an adult with an advanced solid tumor such as melanoma, head and neck, liver or kidney cancer.

The table lists this clone with a count of one. The V call is TRBV19, the J call TRBJ1-5, with 7 bases fitting TRBD1. In germline, CDR1 is LNHDA, CDR2 SQIVND (reference sequence). There are 13 residues in the CDR3. J gave up 5 bases and V 5 bases, and 3 bases lay outside the gene matches. The CDR3 DNA follows: TGTGCCAGTAGTTCGGGACAGTATCAGCCCCAGCATTTT. This translates into CASSSGQYQPQHF. The full variable domain, with the rest looked up from reference TRBV19 and TRBJ1-5, is DGGITQSPKYLFRKEGQNVTLSCEQNLNHDAMYWYRQDPGQGLRLIYYSQIVNDFQKGDIAEGYSVSREKKESFPLTVTSAQKNPTAFYLCASSSGQYQPQHFGDGTRLSIL.

V and J are TRBV14 and TRBJ1-1; tentative D call: TRBD1 (5 bases). The CDR3 has 15 residues. Germline V gene data show CDR1 as SGHDN and CDR2 as FVKESK. The ends were cut back, 4 bases at V and 3 bases at J, with 15 bases in the middle. The CDR3 nucleotides read TGTGCCAGCAGCCTTCAGGGTTTGAGGTACACTGAAGCTTTCTTT. Amino acid sequence: CASSLQGLRYTEAFF.

The V call is TRBV10-3, the J call TRBJ1-1; D ambiguous. Trimming pared 2 bases from V and 1 base from J, leaving 5 bases between. The CDR3 is 13 residues long. CDR1 ENHRY and CDR2 SYGVKD come from the germline V gene. The CDR3, as DNA: TGTGCCATCAGTGAGGGCAAGAACACTGAAGCTTTCTTT. Its protein is CAISEGKNTEAFF.

The rearrangement uses TRBV10-2 and TRBJ1-1; D perhaps matches TRBD1 (5 bases). CDR1 WSHSY and CDR2 SAAADI come from the germline V gene. The CDR3 is 14 amino acids. V was trimmed by 6 bases and J by 2 bases, leaving 13 bases between them. The CDR3 sequence: CASSVTGENTEAFF. CDR3 DNA: TGCGCCAGCAGCGTCACAGGCGAAAACACTGAAGCTTTCTTT.

The J gene is TRBJ2-1, the V gene TRBV28; D is possibly TRBD1 (6 bases). The CDR3 has 15 amino acids. Trimming took off 7 bases at V and 3 bases at J, with 16 bases between the two ends. Germline CDR1 reads MDHEN; CDR2 reads SYDVKM. CDR3 sequence reads: CASTLGTLLYNEQFF. CDR3 sequence (DNA): TGTGCCAGCACCCTCGGGACACTGCTCTACAATGAGCAGTTCTTC.

This sequence joins TRBV4-1 and TRBJ2-1; 8 bases are a match to TRBD2. Per germline, CDR1 MGHRA and CDR2 YSYEKL. J lost 5 bases, V lost 2 bases, and 2 bases had no gene match. This CDR3 has 14 residues. In DNA, the CDR3 is TGCGCCAGCAGCCAACCAGCGGGGGACAATGAGCAGTTCTTC. Its translation: CASSQPAGDNEQFF.

The chain carries TRBV27 and TRBJ2-7; possible D gene TRBD2, 6 bases. The CDR3 sequence is 15 residues long. V was trimmed by 2 bases and J by 0 bases, leaving 11 bases between them. The germline gives CDR1 MNHEY, CDR2 SMNVEV (reference sequence). CDR3 nucleotides: TGTGCCAGCAGTTTAGGACTACAGAGCTCCTACGAGCAGTACTTC. Amino acid sequence: CASSLGLQSSYEQYF.

This chain uses TRBV18 with TRBJ1-5; no definite D call. There are 14 residues in the CDR3. V lost 2 bases and J 9 bases, leaving 14 bases between the germline ends. The germline V gene has CDR1 KGHSH and CDR2 LQKENI. CDR3 protein: CASSPEEENGPQHF. The CDR3 DNA follows: TGTGCCAGCTCACCAGAGGAGGAGAACGGGCCCCAGCATTTT.

This chain joins TRBV4-3 and TRBJ1-2, with TRBD1 as a possible D gene (6 bases). The CDR3 is 17 amino acids. CDR1 is LGHNA and CDR2 is YSLEER in the germline V gene. Trimming stripped 0 bases from V and 7 bases from J, with 21 bases between. The CDR3: CASSQDSRGAQLGGYTF. In nucleotides, the CDR3 is TGCGCCAGCAGCCAAGACAGCCGGGGGGCGCAGTTAGGTGGCTACACCTTC.

The chain uses TRBV27 and TRBJ1-2, with unresolved D. The ends were cut back, 5 bases at V and 4 bases at J, with 17 bases in the middle. Germline V lookup: CDR1 MNHEY, CDR2 SMNVEV (reference sequence). This CDR3 contains 15 residues. This CDR3 is CASSASTGNFYGYTF. The CDR3 region has the DNA TGTGCCAGCAGTGCCTCGACTGGGAACTTCTATGGCTACACCTTC.

This chain connects TRBV7-8 to TRBJ2-7; TRBD2 matches 7 bases. The trim removed 4 bases at V and 1 base at J, leaving 4 bases unmatched. Looked up from germline, CDR1 is SGHVS and CDR2 is FQNEAQ. CDR3 length: 14 residues. CDR3 region: CASSSSGTSYEQYF. The CDR3 coding sequence is TGTGCCAGCAGCTCCAGCGGGACTTCCTACGAGCAGTACTTC. The entire variable domain, with the rest obtained from reference TRBV7-8 and TRBJ2-7, is as follows: GAGVSQSPRYKVAKRGQDVALRCDPISGHVSLFWYQQALGQGPEFLTYFQNEAQLDKSGLPSDRFFAERPEGSVSTLKIQRTQQEDSAVYLCASSSSGTSYEQYFGPGTRLTVT.

The gene calls are TRBV29-1 and TRBJ2-7, with no clear D. CDR1 and CDR2 from the germline V gene are SQVTM and ANQGSEA. The CDR3 length is 13 residues. Trimming removed 4 bases from V and 3 bases from J, with 13 bases in between. CDR3 sequence reads: CSVVYTDNYEQYF. CDR3 DNA: TGCAGCGTTGTGTATACAGACAACTACGAGCAGTACTTC.

The rearrangement joins TRBV4-3 to TRBJ2-1; D is uncertain. This CDR3 region has 16 residues. Trimming shortened V by 0 bases and J by 8 bases, and 17 bases separated the two germline ends. The germline V gene has CDR1 LGHNA and CDR2 YSLEER. DNA for the CDR3: TGCGCCAGCAGCCAAGATCGCCTACCGGGCCTCCATGAGCAGTTCTTC. Amino acid sequence: CASSQDRLPGLHEQFF.

The chain carries TRBV7-8 and TRBJ1-2; no definite D call. Germline lookup yields CDR1 SGHVS and CDR2 FQNEAQ. V was trimmed by 11 bases and J by 6 bases, leaving 16 bases between them. This CDR3 has 12 amino acids. In nucleotides, the CDR3 is TGTGCCGCCTGGCGTGCCGGAGATGGCTACACCTTC. Encoded protein: CAAWRAGDGYTF.

The chain has TRBV6-4 and TRBJ2-2; tentative D call: TRBD1 (6 bases). V lost 0 bases and J 2 bases, leaving 10 bases between the germline ends. CDR1 and CDR2 from the germline V gene are MRHNA and SNTAGT. The CDR3 has 16 residues. The CDR3 here is CASSDSGASNTGELFF. CDR3 DNA: TGTGCCAGCAGTGACTCGGGGGCCAGTAACACCGGGGAGCTGTTTTTT.

The chain employs TRBV15 and TRBJ1-4; 9 nucleotides align to TRBD1. The germline gives CDR1 LNHNV, CDR2 YYDKDF (reference sequence). The CDR3 is 16 amino acids. J was trimmed by 8 bases and V by 5 bases; bases with no gene match: 12. The CDR3 nucleotides are TGTGCCACCAGCCGAACCGGGGACAGGGTAGGAGAAAAACTGTTTTTT. As protein: CATSRTGDRVGEKLFF.

The chain couples TRBV7-2 to TRBJ1-2; 10 bases line up with TRBD1. The V gene end was trimmed by 5 bases and the J gene end by 1 base; junction bases not matched to a gene: 4. Germline CDR1 is SGHTA and CDR2 is FQGNSA. This CDR3 region has 15 residues. The DNA of the CDR3 is TGTGCCAGCAGCATCTGGACAGGGGGTAACTATGGCTACACCTTC. It codes for CASSIWTGGNYGYTF.

This chain joins TRBV9 and TRBJ1-2, with D possibly matching TRBD1 (6 bases). From germline, CDR1 is SGDLS and CDR2 YYNGEE. The CDR3 totals 14 residues. With 0 bases removed from V and 3 bases from J, the gap between germline ends came to 9 bases. The CDR3 nucleotides read TGTGCCAGCAGCGTAGACAGGGAGGACTATGGCTACACCTTC. It encodes CASSVDREDYGYTF.

The genes are TRBV7-9 and TRBJ2-5; 8 bases are shared with TRBD1. Germline V lookup: CDR1 SEHNR, CDR2 FQNEAQ (reference sequence). The CDR3 covers 14 residues. V was clipped by 3 bases and J by 5 bases; unmatched bases: 5. The CDR3 region is CASSFAGGQETQYF. The CDR3 region has the DNA TGTGCCAGCAGCTTCGCAGGGGGCCAGGAGACCCAGTACTTC.

This clone was counted once. This chain links TRBV5-6 with TRBJ1-3; no clear D. Per the germline V gene, CDR1 is SGHDT and CDR2 is YYEEEE. The CDR3 is 14 amino acids. Trimming removed 0 bases from V and 1 base from J, with 5 bases in between. The CDR3 is CASSLGVSGNTIYF. The CDR3 DNA sequence: TGTGCCAGCAGCTTGGGGGTTTCTGGAAACACCATATATTTT.